This T cell receptor (beta chain) was identified during a study of blood T cells in healthy people across ages. The study's findings and limits: Observed TCR beta diversity per million T cells went down as age went up. This fall followed a roughly linear course with age.

Remarks on this clonotype: Its specificity is unknown.

V was cut by 6 bases and J by 5 bases, with 13 bases left in between. CDR1 is DFQATT, CDR2 SNEGSKA, per germline (reference sequence). The CDR3 extends over 12 amino acids. Each donor was a healthy Caucasian individual from Russia, aged about 6 to 100. Each donor supplied 7.5 to 10 milliliters of peripheral blood. The second PCR ran roughly 6 to 11 cycles with a sample-barcoded 5' primer and J-beta primers. A 12-random-nucleotide template-switch adaptor tagged each cDNA molecule. TCRdb itself ran the 5' RACE reads through MiXCR, one entry per CDR3 protein. The sample lists around 790,000 distinct CDR3 sequences, more than 40% occurring once.

Sequenced input: blood. The genes are TRBV20-1 and TRBJ1-2; maybe TRBD1 (5 bases). The receptor was derived from a man in his 60s in good health. CDR3 DNA sequence: TGCAGTGCCCAAAAGGCAGGGTATGGCTACACCTTC. This translates into CSAQKAGYGYTF.